The 22 T cell receptor beta chains presented below share a single source sample, sequenced in a study of shared clonotypes between healthy human individuals. Method: immunoSEQ multiplex PCR; TCRdb's copy keeps in-frame clones and lacks some. The sample lists about 490,000 clones; over 70% were seen once. The sample comprised PBMCs. The receptors here all came from a woman aged 40 to 50 in good health. Some clones in this sample may be carry-over from other donors' samples.

Concerning this clone itself: A much larger clone lies one base from this, so it may be a read error. This specimen includes other DNA sequences encoding the same CDR3. This chain links TRBV2 with TRBJ2-7; the D gene is possibly TRBD1 (5 bases). The CDR3 has 14 residues. Trimming removed 4 bases from V and 0 bases from J, with 10 bases in between. Per germline, CDR1 SNHLY and CDR2 FYNNEI. The CDR3 loop is CASSVEDNSYEQYF. The DNA for the CDR3 is TGTGCCAGCAGTGTTGAGGACAACTCCTACGAGCAGTACTTC.

The V gene is TRBV29-1, the J gene TRBJ2-1, with 11 bases aligning to TRBD2. Trimming cost V 7 bases and J 8 bases; bases outside gene matches: 7. The germline CDR1 and CDR2 sequences are SQVTM and ANQGSEA. CDR3 length: 13 amino acids. CDR3 sequence reads: CSERTSGRDEQFF. The CDR3 nucleotides read TGCAGCGAACGGACTAGCGGGCGAGATGAGCAGTTCTTC.

The chain joins TRBV10-3 to TRBJ1-5, with TRBD1 identical over 9 bases. The J segment lost 3 bases and the V segment lost 6 bases, leaving 3 bases of the junction unmatched. CDR1 is ENHRY and CDR2 is SYGVKD in the germline V gene. The CDR3 consists of 14 residues. The CDR3 region is CAIRGQGINQPQHF. The DNA of the CDR3 is TGTGCCATCAGGGGACAGGGAATCAATCAGCCCCAGCATTTT.

Concerning this clone: This specimen includes other DNA sequences encoding the same CDR3. This chain joins TRBV28 and TRBJ2-7; 9 positions match TRBD1. This CDR3 has 15 amino acids. The V gene end was trimmed by 1 base and the J gene end by 4 bases; junction bases not matched to a gene: 5. The germline V gene encodes CDR1 MDHEN and CDR2 SYDVKM. The CDR3 DNA reads TGTGCCAGCAGTTTATCAGGACAGGGGATTTACGAGCAGTACTTC. It translates to CASSLSGQGIYEQYF.

This clone appeared a single time. The chain carries TRBV23-1 and TRBJ1-4; tentatively, D is TRBD1 (6 bases). TRBV23-1 is an ORF, and what it does is uncertain. V lost 5 bases, J lost 2 bases, and 15 bases lay in between. The CDR3 totals 16 residues. The CDR3 loop reads CASSVPTGGTNEKLFF. The DNA for the CDR3 is TGCGCCAGCAGTGTCCCGACCGGGGGCACTAATGAAAAACTGTTTTTT.

The CDR3: CASSPLRGGEQYF. CDR3 DNA sequence: TGTGCCAGCAGCCCCTTACGCGGGGGCGAGCAGTACTTC. The chain links TRBV11-1 to TRBJ2-7; TRBD2 agrees at 7 bases. V lost 5 bases and J lost 6; bases outside the gene matches: 7. CDR1 SGHAT and CDR2 FQDESV come from the germline V gene (reference sequence). The CDR3 is 13 amino acids.

In its sample, this clone ranks as medium-sized. This sample includes further DNA sequences coding for the same CDR3. This rearrangement joins TRBV7-9 to TRBJ2-3; possibly TRBD1 or TRBD2 for D (5 bases each). From germline, CDR1 is SEHNR and CDR2 FQNEAQ (reference sequence). The CDR3 has 14 amino acids. The ends were cut back, 5 bases at V and 7 bases at J, with 16 bases in the middle. CDR3 DNA: TGTGCCAGCAGCGAGTACCGTGGGGGAAATACGCAGTATTTT. Translating it yields CASSEYRGGNTQYF. The variable domain in full, with the rest retrieved from reference TRBV7-9 and TRBJ2-3, is DTGVSQNPRHKITKRGQNVTFRCDPISEHNRLYWYRQTLGQGPEFLTYFQNEAQLEKSRLLSDRFSAERPKGSFSTLEIQRTEQGDSAMYLCASSEYRGGNTQYFGPGTRLTVL.

This clone has only one observation. The chain joins TRBV28 to TRBJ1-2, with D possibly matching TRBD1 (5 bases). CDR1 is MDHEN, CDR2 SYDVKM, per germline. The V and J ends lost 4 bases and 3 bases respectively, with 9 bases between them. This CDR3 is 13 amino acids long. CDR3 nucleotides: TGTGCCAGCAGTTCGGGGGTGGACTATGGCTACACCTTC. It codes for CASSSGVDYGYTF.

The chain links TRBV6-4 to TRBJ2-2, with TRBD2 as a possible D gene (6 bases). Between the trimmed V and J ends, which lost 9 bases and 5 bases, there was a span of 13 bases. The CDR3 covers 13 residues. CDR1 MRHNA and CDR2 SNTAGT come from the germline V gene. CDR3 in amino acids: CASQEGRTGELFF. The CDR3 nucleotides are TGTGCCAGTCAGGAGGGGAGAACCGGGGAGCTGTTTTTT.

The chain carries TRBV5-5 and TRBJ1-3, with D possibly TRBD1 on 5 matching bases. CDR3 size: 15 residues. Germline lookup yields CDR1 SGHKS and CDR2 YYEKEE (reference sequence). The V end lost 4 bases, the J end lost 0 bases, and 11 bases lay between the germline ends. CDR3 DNA sequence: TGTGCCAGCAGCAACACAGGCAGCTCTGGAAACACCATATATTTT. Translating gives CASSNTGSSGNTIYF.

This clone has more than one count but fewer than ten. The V call is TRBV30, the J call TRBJ1-1, with 8 bases aligning to TRBD1. V shed 2 bases, J shed 6 bases, and the junction held 5 bases outside the gene matches. Germline V gives CDR1 GTSNPN, CDR2 SVGIG (reference sequence). The CDR3 spans 13 residues. CDR3 in amino acids: CAWSTQGAAEAFF. The CDR3 DNA reads as TGTGCCTGGAGTACGCAGGGGGCGGCTGAAGCTTTCTTT.

The chain uses TRBV11-2 and TRBJ2-1, with D possibly matching TRBD2 (6 bases). This CDR3 spans 19 amino acids. Trimming cost V 2 bases and J 8 bases, with 28 bases left between them. Germline V gene lookup returns CDR1 SGHAT and CDR2 FQNNGV. Here the CDR3 DNA reads TGTGCCAGCAGCTTAAATAGCGGATTTACAATGAGCAGTTCTGATGAGCAGTTCTTC. Its translation: CASSLNSGFTMSSSDEQFF.

Worth noting for this clone: A far larger clone is just one base off, so this is likely a read error. No conserved phenylalanine or tryptophan is present at the end of the CDR3, so a read error is the likely explanation. The chain joins TRBV7-3 to TRBJ2-7; D possibly corresponds to TRBD1 (6 bases). This CDR3 is built from 14 residues. The germline V gene encodes CDR1 SGHTA and CDR2 FQGTGA. Trimming took off 2 bases at V and 7 bases at J, with 15 bases between the two ends. The CDR3 here is CASSLGTPPTEQYL. The DNA for the CDR3 is TGTGCCAGCAGCTTAGGGACACCACCTACGGAGCAGTACTTA.

This clone was found a few times. The CDR3 sequence: CASSEASAGWQPQHF. The DNA for the CDR3 is TGTGCCAGCAGTGAAGCATCGGCAGGCTGGCAGCCCCAGCATTTT. The rearrangement joins TRBV2 to TRBJ1-5, with D unresolved. The V end was cut by 0 bases, the J end by 7 bases, with 13 bases between. The CDR3 totals 15 residues. Germline CDR1 is SNHLY and CDR2 is FYNNEI.

As regards this clone: This could be a read error, since a much larger clone is one nucleotide away. The chain employs TRBV11-2 and TRBJ2-5, with D possibly being TRBD2 (6 bases). Between the trimmed V and J ends, which lost 5 bases and 5 bases, there was a span of 21 bases. This CDR3 comprises 16 residues. Germline-derived CDR1 and CDR2 are SGHAT and FQNNGV. CDR3 in amino acids: CASSPGTGGIGETQYF. CDR3 nucleotides: TGTGCCAGCAGCCCCGGGACTGGCGGGATAGGGGAGACCCAGTACTTC.

Turning to this clone: A read error is likely here: a far larger clone is one base away. V and J are TRBV29-1 and TRBJ2-3; the match to TRBD2 covers 8 bases. V was pared by 6 bases and J by 3 bases, with 5 bases of the junction left unmatched. Germline V CDR1 and CDR2: SQVTM, ANQGSEA. This CDR3 has 13 amino acids. CDR3 in amino acids: CSVGGGKTDTQYF. For the CDR3, the DNA is TGCAGCGTGGGCGGGGGGAAGACAGATACGCAGTATTTT.

The chain links TRBV30 to TRBJ2-3; TRBD2 aligns across 9 bases. Germline V gives CDR1 GTSNPN, CDR2 SVGIG (reference sequence). V gave up 3 bases and J gave up 2 bases; unmatched junction bases: 6. The CDR3 sequence is 15 residues long. CDR3 DNA: TGTGCCTGGAGCCGGACTAGCGCCGCCACAGATACGCAGTATTTT. This translates into CAWSRTSAATDTQYF.

The chain couples TRBV7-8 to TRBJ2-3; D possibly uses TRBD1 or TRBD2 (5 bases each). Trimming removed 6 bases from V and 1 base from J, with 14 bases in between. Germline V lookup: CDR1 SGHVS, CDR2 FQNEAQ. CDR3 size: 15 residues. The CDR3 DNA is TGTGCCAGCAGACAAGGGACGGACCGCACAGATACGCAGTATTTT. Amino acid sequence: CASRQGTDRTDTQYF.

As concerns this clone: A clone one base away is much larger, so this may be a read error. This rearrangement joins TRBV27 to TRBJ2-7; D gene unclear. CDR1 is MNHEY, CDR2 SMNVEV, per germline (reference sequence). Trimming took off 5 bases at V and 2 bases at J, with 4 bases between the two ends. This CDR3 is 11 amino acids long. The CDR3: CASSPAYEQYF. CDR3 sequence (DNA): TGTGCCAGCAGTCCCGCCTACGAGCAGTACTTC.

The chain recombines TRBV29-1 with TRBJ1-1; D gene unclear. The CDR3 spans 13 residues. The ends were cut back, 8 bases at V and 0 bases at J, with 13 bases in the middle. Germline-derived CDR1 and CDR2 are SQVTM and ANQGSEA. The CDR3 here is CSSDDGMNTEAFF. The CDR3 bases are TGCAGCTCCGACGATGGCATGAACACTGAAGCTTTCTTT.

As to this clone: A far larger clone is one base from this, pointing to a likely read error. The chain employs TRBV29-1 and TRBJ2-3; D may be TRBD1 (6 bases). Trimming pared 4 bases from V and 2 bases from J, leaving 13 bases between. This CDR3 contains 14 residues. Germline V lookup: CDR1 SQVTM, CDR2 ANQGSEA. The CDR3 DNA is TGCAGCGTTGCTCAGGGGTGGAACACAGATACGCAGTATTTT. This codes for CSVAQGWNTDTQYF.

The chain couples TRBV2 to TRBJ2-1, with D perhaps given as TRBD1 or TRBD2 (5 bases each). Trimming stripped 6 bases from V and 7 bases from J, with 16 bases between. CDR1 SNHLY and CDR2 FYNNEI come from the germline V gene. The CDR3 runs 14 residues. DNA for the CDR3: TGTGCCAGCAGGGGGGTTGGCATAGGGAATGAGCAGTTCTTC. This translates into CASRGVGIGNEQFF.